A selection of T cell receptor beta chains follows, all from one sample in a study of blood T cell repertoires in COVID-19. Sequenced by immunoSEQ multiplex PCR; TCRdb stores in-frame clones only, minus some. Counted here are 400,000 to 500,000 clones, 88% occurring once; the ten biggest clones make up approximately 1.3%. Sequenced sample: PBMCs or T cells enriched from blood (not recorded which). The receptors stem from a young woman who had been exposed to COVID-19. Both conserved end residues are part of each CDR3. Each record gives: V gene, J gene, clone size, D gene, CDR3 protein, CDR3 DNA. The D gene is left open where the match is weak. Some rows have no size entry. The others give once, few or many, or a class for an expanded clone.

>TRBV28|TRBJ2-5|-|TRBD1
CASSQGTGGETQYF
TGTGCCAGCAGCCAAGGGACAGGGGGAGAGACCCAGTACTTC
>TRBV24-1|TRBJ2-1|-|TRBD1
CATSDLRTGKLVQFF
TGTGCCACCAGTGATCTAAGGACAGGGAAGTTGGTGCAGTTCTTC
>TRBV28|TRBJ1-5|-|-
CASSYLSNQPQHF
TGTGCCAGCAGTTATCTAAGCAATCAGCCCCAGCATTTT
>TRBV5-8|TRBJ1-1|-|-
CASSLALSGDTEAFF
TGTGCCAGCAGCTTGGCTCTCTCAGGGGACACTGAAGCTTTCTTT
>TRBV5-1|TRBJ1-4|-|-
CASSELGNTNEKLFF
TGCGCCAGCAGCGAGCTCGGGAACACTAATGAAAAACTGTTTTTT
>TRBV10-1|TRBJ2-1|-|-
CASNYIRRRGLDEQFF
TGCGCCAGCAACTATATTCGACGCCGGGGATTGGATGAGCAGTTCTTC
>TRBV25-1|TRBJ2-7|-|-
CASSEGGRTTRLGEQYF
TGTGCCAGCAGTGAGGGAGGAAGGACCACCCGGTTGGGCGAGCAGTACTTC
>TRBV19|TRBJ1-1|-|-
CASNNWGGANTEAFF
TGTGCCAGTAACAATTGGGGAGGGGCGAACACTGAAGCTTTCTTT
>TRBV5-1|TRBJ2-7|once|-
CASSPRKTEVHYEQYF
TGCGCCAGCAGCCCTCGGAAGACAGAGGTACACTACGAGCAGTACTTC
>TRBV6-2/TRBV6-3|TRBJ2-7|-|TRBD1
CASRPNPWDRRYYEQYF
TGTGCCAGCAGGCCTAACCCATGGGACAGGAGGTACTACGAGCAGTACTTC
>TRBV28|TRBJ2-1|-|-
CASSSRQEAHYNEQFF
TGTGCCAGCAGCTCCCGACAGGAGGCGCACTACAATGAGCAGTTCTTC
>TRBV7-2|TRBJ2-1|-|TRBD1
CASSLGQGAHEQFF
TGTGCCAGCAGCTTGGGACAGGGGGCCCATGAGCAGTTCTTC
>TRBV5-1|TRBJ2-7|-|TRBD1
CASSPRTGSYEQYF
TGCGCCAGCAGCCCGCGGACAGGCTCCTACGAGCAGTACTTC
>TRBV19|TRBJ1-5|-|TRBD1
CASNRTPTGGSNQPQHF
TGTGCCAGTAATCGCACTCCAACAGGGGGCAGCAATCAGCCCCAGCATTTT
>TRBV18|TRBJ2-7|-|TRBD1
CASSPTGTGGYEQYF
TGTGCCAGCTCACCAACCGGGACAGGGGGCTACGAGCAGTACTTC
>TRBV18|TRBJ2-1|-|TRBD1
CASSPTLGQGVNEQFF
TGTGCCAGCTCACCTACTCTGGGACAGGGGGTAAATGAGCAGTTCTTC
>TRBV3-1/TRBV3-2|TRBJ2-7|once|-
CASVTSAGRGEQYF
TGTGCCAGCGTGACATCGGCAGGGCGGGGCGAGCAGTACTTC
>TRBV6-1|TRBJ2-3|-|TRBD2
CASSEAFAGGAFGVDTQYF
TGTGCCAGCAGTGAAGCCTTCGCGGGGGGGGCCTTCGGTGTAGATACGCAGTATTTT
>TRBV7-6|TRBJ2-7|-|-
CASSLFEGVSYEQYF
TGTGCCAGCAGCTTATTTGAGGGGGTATCCTACGAGCAGTACTTC
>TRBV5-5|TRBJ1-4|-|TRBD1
CASRPTGTTNEKLFF
TGTGCCAGCAGGCCGACAGGGACCACTAATGAAAAACTGTTTTTT
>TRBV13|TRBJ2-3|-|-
CASSSGLLTDTQYF
TGTGCCAGCAGCTCGGGACTCCTCACAGATACGCAGTATTTT
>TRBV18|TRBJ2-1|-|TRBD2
CASSPPRGSGTSGDYNEQFF
TGTGCCAGCTCACCGCCTCGGGGGTCCGGGACTAGCGGAGACTACAATGAGCAGTTCTTC
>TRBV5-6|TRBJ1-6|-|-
CASSVPGAGSPLHF
TGTGCCAGCAGCGTGCCAGGGGCTGGCTCACCCCTCCACTTT
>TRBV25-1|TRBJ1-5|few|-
CASSEWGGNQPQHF
TGTGCCAGCAGTGAATGGGGAGGGAATCAGCCCCAGCATTTT
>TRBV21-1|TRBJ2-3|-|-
CASSLRQVIYDTQYF
TGTGCCAGCAGCCTTAGACAGGTAATATATGATACGCAGTATTTT
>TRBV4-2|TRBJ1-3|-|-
CASSQALKQNTIYF
TGTGCCAGCAGCCAAGCTCTGAAACAGAACACCATATATTTT
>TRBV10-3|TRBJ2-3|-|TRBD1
CAIGTGGIDTQYF
TGTGCCATCGGGACAGGGGGCATAGATACGCAGTATTTT
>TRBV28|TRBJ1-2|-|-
CASSPTGNYGYTF
TGTGCCAGCAGTCCTACAGGGAACTATGGCTACACCTTC
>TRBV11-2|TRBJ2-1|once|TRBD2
CASSLDLTSGGASPNEQFF
TGTGCCAGCAGCTTAGATCTGACTAGCGGGGGGGCGTCGCCCAATGAGCAGTTCTTC
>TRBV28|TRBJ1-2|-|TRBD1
CASSPTGTGNFGYTF
TGTGCCAGCAGTCCAACCGGGACAGGGAATTTTGGCTACACCTTC
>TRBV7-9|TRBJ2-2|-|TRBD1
CASILGTGVTGELFF
TGTGCCAGCATCCTCGGGACAGGGGTCACCGGGGAGCTGTTTTTT
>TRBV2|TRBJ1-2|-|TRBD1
CASSEDRGTNYGYTF
TGTGCCAGCAGCGAGGACAGGGGCACCAACTATGGCTACACCTTC
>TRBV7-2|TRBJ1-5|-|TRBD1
CASSPDRVNQPQHF
TGTGCCAGCAGCCCGGACAGGGTCAATCAGCCCCAGCATTTT
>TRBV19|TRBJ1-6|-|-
CASSTGSNSPLHF
TGTGCCAGTAGTACAGGGTCTAATTCACCCCTCCACTTT
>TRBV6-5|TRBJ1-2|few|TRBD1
CASNTRGDSYGYTF
TGTGCCAGCAACACCAGGGGGGATAGCTATGGCTACACCTTC
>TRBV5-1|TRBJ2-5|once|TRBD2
CASSSPLTSGTPETQYF
TGCGCCAGCAGCTCCCCCCTGACTAGCGGGACTCCAGAGACCCAGTACTTC
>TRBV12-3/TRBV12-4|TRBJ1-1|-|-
CASSPTVNTEAFF
TGTGCCAGCAGTCCTACAGTTAACACTGAAGCTTTCTTT
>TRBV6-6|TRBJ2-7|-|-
CASSYLDIHEQYF
TGTGCCAGCAGTTACCTGGACATACACGAGCAGTACTTC
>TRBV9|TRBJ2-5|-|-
CASSPGTLQETQYF
TGTGCCAGCAGCCCAGGGACTCTCCAAGAGACCCAGTACTTC
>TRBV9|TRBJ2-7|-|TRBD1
CASSVKDRPSYEQYF
TGTGCCAGCAGCGTAAAGGACAGGCCCTCCTACGAGCAGTACTTC
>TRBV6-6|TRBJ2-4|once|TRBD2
CASSPPTSGSYKNIQYF
TGTGCCAGCAGTCCCCCGACTAGCGGATCTTACAAAAACATTCAGTACTTC
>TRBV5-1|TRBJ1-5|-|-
CASSLEGSGNQPQHF
TGCGCCAGCAGCTTAGAAGGGAGCGGCAATCAGCCCCAGCATTTT
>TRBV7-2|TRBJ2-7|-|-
CASSRPGYGEQYF
TGTGCCAGCAGTCGTCCGGGGTATGGCGAGCAGTACTTC
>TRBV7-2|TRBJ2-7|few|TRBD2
CASSLSSGTGEQYF
TGTGCCAGCAGCTTATCTAGCGGGACTGGGGAGCAGTACTTC
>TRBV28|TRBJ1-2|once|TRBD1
CASTLGDRAFSYTF
TGTGCCAGCACGCTCGGGGACAGGGCCTTTAGCTACACCTTC
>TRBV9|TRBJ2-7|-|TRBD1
CASSVSGTGSYEQYF
TGTGCCAGCAGCGTCAGCGGGACAGGGTCCTACGAGCAGTACTTC
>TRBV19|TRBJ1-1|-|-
CASSEQGHTEAFF
TGTGCCAGTAGCGAGCAGGGTCACACTGAAGCTTTCTTT
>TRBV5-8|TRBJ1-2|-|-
CASSPGGVYGYTF
TGTGCCAGCAGCCCGGGGGGAGTCTATGGCTACACCTTC